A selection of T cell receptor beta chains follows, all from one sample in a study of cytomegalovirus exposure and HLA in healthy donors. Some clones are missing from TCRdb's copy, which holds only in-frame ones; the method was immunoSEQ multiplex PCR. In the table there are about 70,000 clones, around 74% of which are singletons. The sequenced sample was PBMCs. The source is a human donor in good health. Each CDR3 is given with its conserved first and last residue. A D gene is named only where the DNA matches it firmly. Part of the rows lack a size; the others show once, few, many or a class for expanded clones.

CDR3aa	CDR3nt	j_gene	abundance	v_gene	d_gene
CASSDTGAGTEAFF	TGCGCCAGCAGCGACACAGGGGCGGGAACTGAAGCTTTCTTT	TRBJ1-1	.	TRBV5-1	TRBD1
CSVESGSGTDTQYF	TGCAGCGTTGAATCGGGTAGCGGCACAGATACGCAGTATTTT	TRBJ2-3	.	TRBV29-1	.
CASSLAVGLNNEQFF	TGTGCCAGCAGCTTAGCGGTAGGACTTAACAATGAGCAGTTCTTC	TRBJ2-1	.	TRBV7-6	.
CASSLSPLETQYF	TGTGCCAGCAGCTTAAGCCCACTTGAGACCCAGTACTTC	TRBJ2-5	.	TRBV7-7	.
CASSRTGTGSGELFF	TGTGCCAGCAGCCGTACCGGGACAGGATCCGGGGAGCTGTTTTTT	TRBJ2-2	.	TRBV6-6	TRBD1
CATSRDGRGQFF	TGTGCCACCAGCAGAGATGGCAGGGGGCAGTTCTTC	TRBJ2-1	.	TRBV15	.
CATSRSGGANEQYF	TGTGCCACCAGCAGATCAGGGGGAGCGAACGAGCAGTACTTC	TRBJ2-7	.	TRBV15	TRBD1
CASSTSQGGGENIQYF	TGCGCCAGCAGCACAAGCCAGGGCGGGGGGGAAAACATTCAGTACTTC	TRBJ2-4	.	TRBV4-1	TRBD2
CASAAGSSYTGELFF	TGTGCTAGTGCCGCGGGAAGCTCGTACACCGGGGAGCTGTTTTTT	TRBJ2-2	.	TRBV12-5	.
CATSSSHRGIEAFF	TGTGCCACCAGCAGTTCTCACAGGGGAATTGAAGCTTTCTTT	TRBJ1-1	.	TRBV15	TRBD1
CASSVTGSDQPQHF	TGCGCCAGCAGCGTGACAGGGAGTGATCAGCCCCAGCATTTT	TRBJ1-5	.	TRBV5-1	TRBD1
CASSSLGTSEETQYF	TGTGCCAGCAGCTCCCTAGGGACTAGCGAGGAGACCCAGTACTTC	TRBJ2-5	.	TRBV7-6	TRBD2
CASSLGTPSYEQYF	TGCGCCAGCAGCCTCGGGACACCCTCCTACGAGCAGTACTTC	TRBJ2-7	.	TRBV5-1	.
CASSSRPGQGLKQYGYTF	TGTGCCAGCAGCTCTCGGCCGGGACAGGGATTGAAGCAGTATGGCTACACCTTC	TRBJ1-2	.	TRBV7-9	TRBD1
CAWKPGLNYGYTF	TGTGCCTGGAAACCAGGTTTAAACTATGGCTACACCTTC	TRBJ1-2	.	TRBV30	.
CASSRAQWNTEAFF	TGTGCCAGCAGCCGGGCTCAGTGGAACACTGAAGCTTTCTTT	TRBJ1-1	.	TRBV14	.
CASSDRDRGYTF	TGTGCCAGCAGCGACCGGGACAGGGGCTACACCTTC	TRBJ1-2	.	TRBV13	TRBD1
CASSFLNPSGFTGELFF	TGTGCCAGCAGCTTTCTCAATCCTAGCGGTTTCACCGGGGAGCTGTTTTTT	TRBJ2-2	.	TRBV13	TRBD2
CASSWGTGESPLHF	TGCGCCAGCAGCTGGGGGACAGGGGAGTCACCCCTCCACTTT	TRBJ1-6	few	TRBV5-1	TRBD1
CASMPDRSYEQYF	TGTGCCAGCATGCCGGACAGATCCTACGAGCAGTACTTC	TRBJ2-7	.	TRBV6-5	.
CASSVTGGLAFF	TGTGCCAGTAGCGTCACAGGGGGCCTAGCTTTCTTT	TRBJ1-1	.	TRBV19	TRBD1
CASSRGPTVNYGYTF	TGTGCCAGCAGCAGGGGGCCGACAGTCAACTATGGCTACACCTTC	TRBJ1-2	few	TRBV5-5	TRBD1
CASSIWGENTEAFF	TGTGCCAGCAGTATATGGGGGGAGAACACTGAAGCTTTCTTT	TRBJ1-1	.	TRBV6-1	.
CASSIDHVPGGTEAFF	TGTGCCAGTAGTATAGATCACGTTCCGGGAGGCACTGAAGCTTTCTTT	TRBJ1-1	few	TRBV19	.
CASSPELAGGTDTQYF	TGTGCCAGCAGCCCCGAACTAGCGGGAGGCACAGATACGCAGTATTTT	TRBJ2-3	few	TRBV9	TRBD2
CASSPVGPTSHYGYTF	TGTGCCAGCAGTCCAGTGGGCCCAACATCTCACTATGGCTACACCTTC	TRBJ1-2	few	TRBV28	.
CASSRTQQASYEQYF	TGTGCCAGCAGCCGAACCCAACAGGCCTCCTACGAGCAGTACTTC	TRBJ2-7	.	TRBV7-2	.
CASTSRDRLYGYTF	TGTGCCTCGACCTCGAGGGACAGGCTCTATGGCTACACCTTC	TRBJ1-2	once	TRBV19	TRBD1
CASSIQDRGSYGYTF	TGTGCCAGCAGCATCCAAGACAGGGGCAGCTATGGCTACACCTTC	TRBJ1-2	.	TRBV5-4	TRBD1
CAISDPRGPAGNTIYF	TGTGCCATCAGTGATCCCAGGGGACCGGCTGGAAACACCATATATTTT	TRBJ1-3	.	TRBV10-3	.
CASSMRGTDTQYF	TGTGCCAGTAGTATGCGGGGCACAGATACGCAGTATTTT	TRBJ2-3	few	TRBV19	.
CASRSGQSNQPQHF	TGTGCCAGCAGGTCGGGACAGAGCAATCAGCCCCAGCATTTT	TRBJ1-5	.	TRBV28	TRBD1
CASSAGQFMNTEAFF	TGTGCCAGCAGTGCGGGACAGTTTATGAACACTGAAGCTTTCTTT	TRBJ1-1	.	TRBV2	TRBD1
CASSEERAGNTGELFF	TGTGCCAGCAGTGAAGAGCGGGCAGGGAACACCGGGGAGCTGTTTTTT	TRBJ2-2	.	TRBV2	.
CASSIGVGVGTEAFF	TGTGCCAGTAGTATCGGGGTAGGAGTCGGCACTGAAGCTTTCTTT	TRBJ1-1	.	TRBV19	.
CASSQSNLFRGYGYTF	TGCGCCAGCAGTCAATCGAATCTTTTTCGGGGCTATGGCTACACCTTC	TRBJ1-2	.	TRBV23-1	.
CASSFSRADTQYF	TGTGCCAGCAGTTTCAGCAGGGCAGATACGCAGTATTTT	TRBJ2-3	.	TRBV27	.
CAWSGSGSSFTDTQYF	TGTGCCTGGAGTGGTAGCGGGAGTTCCTTCACAGATACGCAGTATTTT	TRBJ2-3	.	TRBV30	TRBD2
CSVSVQETQYF	TGCAGCGTCTCTGTCCAAGAGACCCAGTACTTC	TRBJ2-5	.	TRBV29-1	.
CASSTGYAAQYF	TGTGCCAGCAGTACAGGGTATGCGGCCCAGTACTTC	TRBJ2-5	once	TRBV5-4	.
CAWGDRGADTQYF	TGTGCCTGGGGGGACAGGGGTGCAGATACGCAGTATTTT	TRBJ2-3	.	TRBV30	TRBD1
CASSFSGKEPQHF	TGTGCCAGCAGCTTTAGTGGTAAAGAGCCCCAGCATTTT	TRBJ1-5	.	TRBV5-6	.
CASSSYNEQFF	TGTGCCAGCAGCTCGTACAATGAGCAGTTCTTC	TRBJ2-1	few	TRBV5-4	.
CASSAQVGELFF	TGTGCCAGCAGCGCTCAGGTCGGGGAGCTGTTTTTT	TRBJ2-2	once	TRBV9	.
CASSVDFLADTQYF	TGTGCCAGCAGCGTAGATTTCCTTGCAGATACGCAGTATTTT	TRBJ2-3	.	TRBV9	.
CASSRRQTTYEQYF	TGTGCCAGCAGTCGAAGACAGACAACCTACGAGCAGTACTTC	TRBJ2-7	.	TRBV6-1	.
CASSVGGVSDTQYF	TGTGCCAGCAGTGTCGGGGGAGTCTCAGATACGCAGTATTTT	TRBJ2-3	.	TRBV6-1	.
CASSFQGVEQYF	TGCGCCAGCAGCTTTCAGGGTGTCGAGCAGTACTTC	TRBJ2-7	.	TRBV5-1	.
CASSVLAESYNEQFF	TGTGCCAGCAGCGTCCTAGCGGAGTCCTACAATGAGCAGTTCTTC	TRBJ2-1	few	TRBV9	TRBD2
CASSLKLVDRGSYQPQHF	TGTGCCAGCAGTTTGAAACTCGTAGACAGGGGCTCCTATCAGCCCCAGCATTTT	TRBJ1-5	.	TRBV27	TRBD1
CASSQNGQGNTGELFF	TGTGCCAGCAGCCAAAATGGGCAGGGGAACACCGGGGAGCTGTTTTTT	TRBJ2-2	.	TRBV7-3	.
CASSPSDRTNQPQHF	TGTGCCAGCAGCCCCTCCGACAGAACTAATCAGCCCCAGCATTTT	TRBJ1-5	.	TRBV9	.
CASGLRETQYF	TGTGCTAGTGGTTTGCGGGAGACCCAGTACTTC	TRBJ2-5	.	TRBV12-5	.
CASSELGVLVGSYEQYF	TGTGCCAGCAGTGAATTAGGGGTTTTAGTGGGCTCCTACGAGCAGTACTTC	TRBJ2-7	.	TRBV6-1	.
CASSQTAGGETQYF	TGCGCCAGCAGCCAAACGGCGGGTGGGGAGACCCAGTACTTC	TRBJ2-5	.	TRBV4-1	.
CASSQMDSSVSGNTIYF	TGTGCCAGCAGCCAGATGGACAGCTCAGTCTCTGGAAACACCATATATTTT	TRBJ1-3	.	TRBV7-2	.
CAWSVPSGTFSYNEQFF	TGTGCCTGGAGTGTACCTAGCGGGACCTTCTCCTACAATGAGCAGTTCTTC	TRBJ2-1	.	TRBV30	TRBD2
CASSYSTGESGYTF	TGTGCCAGCAGTTACTCGACAGGGGAGAGTGGCTACACCTTC	TRBJ1-2	.	TRBV6-5	TRBD1
CASRGQGATETQYF	TGTGCCAGCAGAGGACAGGGGGCTACGGAGACCCAGTACTTC	TRBJ2-5	.	TRBV6-1	TRBD1
CASSGSSGPTDTQYF	TGCGCCAGCAGTGGGAGTAGCGGGCCCACAGATACGCAGTATTTT	TRBJ2-3	few	TRBV10-1	TRBD2